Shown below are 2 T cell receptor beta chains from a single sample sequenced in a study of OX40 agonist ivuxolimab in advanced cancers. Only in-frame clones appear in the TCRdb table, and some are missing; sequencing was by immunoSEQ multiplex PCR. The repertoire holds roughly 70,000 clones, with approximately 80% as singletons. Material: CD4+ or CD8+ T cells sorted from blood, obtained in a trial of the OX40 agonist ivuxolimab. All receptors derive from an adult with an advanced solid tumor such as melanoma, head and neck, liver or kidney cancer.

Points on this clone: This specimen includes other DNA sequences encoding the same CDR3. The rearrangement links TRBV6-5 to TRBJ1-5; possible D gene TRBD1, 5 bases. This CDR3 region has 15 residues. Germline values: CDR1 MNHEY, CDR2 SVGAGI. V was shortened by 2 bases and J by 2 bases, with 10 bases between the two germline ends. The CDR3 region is CASSYGGDGNQPQHF. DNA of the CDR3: TGTGCCAGCAGTTACGGGGGGGATGGCAATCAGCCCCAGCATTTT.

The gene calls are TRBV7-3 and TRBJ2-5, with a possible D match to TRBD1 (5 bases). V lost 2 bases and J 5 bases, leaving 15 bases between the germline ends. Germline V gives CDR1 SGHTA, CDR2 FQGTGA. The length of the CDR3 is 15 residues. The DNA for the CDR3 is TGTGCCAGCAGCTTAGCCCCTCTGCCAGGGGAGACCCAGTACTTC. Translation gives CASSLAPLPGETQYF.